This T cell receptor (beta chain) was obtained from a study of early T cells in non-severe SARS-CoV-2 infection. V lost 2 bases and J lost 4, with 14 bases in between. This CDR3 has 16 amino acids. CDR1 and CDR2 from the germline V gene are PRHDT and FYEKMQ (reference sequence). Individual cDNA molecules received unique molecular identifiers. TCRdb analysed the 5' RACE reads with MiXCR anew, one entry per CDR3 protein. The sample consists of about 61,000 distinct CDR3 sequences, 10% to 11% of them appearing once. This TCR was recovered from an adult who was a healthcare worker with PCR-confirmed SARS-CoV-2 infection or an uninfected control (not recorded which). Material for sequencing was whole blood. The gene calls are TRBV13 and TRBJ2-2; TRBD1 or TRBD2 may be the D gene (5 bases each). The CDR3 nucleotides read TGTGCCAGCAGCTTAAGAGCAGGGAGCCGCACCGGGGAGCTGTTTTTT. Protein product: CASSLRAGSRTGELFF.